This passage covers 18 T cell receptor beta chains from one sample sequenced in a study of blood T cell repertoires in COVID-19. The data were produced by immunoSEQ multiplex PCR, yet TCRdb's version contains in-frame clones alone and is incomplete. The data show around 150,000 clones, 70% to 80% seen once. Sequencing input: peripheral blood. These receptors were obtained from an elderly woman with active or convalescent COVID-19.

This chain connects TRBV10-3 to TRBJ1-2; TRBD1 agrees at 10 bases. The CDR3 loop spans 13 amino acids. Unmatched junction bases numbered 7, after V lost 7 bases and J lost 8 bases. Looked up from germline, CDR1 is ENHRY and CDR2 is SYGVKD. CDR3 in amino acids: CAITKDRGQGYTF. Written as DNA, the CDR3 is TGTGCCATCACCAAAGACAGGGGGCAAGGCTACACCTTC.

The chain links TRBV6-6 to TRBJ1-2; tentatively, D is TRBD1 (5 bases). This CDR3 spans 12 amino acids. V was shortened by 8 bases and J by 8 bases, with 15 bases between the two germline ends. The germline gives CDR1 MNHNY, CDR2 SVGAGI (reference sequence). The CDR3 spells CASRREGKGYTF. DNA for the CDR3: TGTGCCAGCCGTAGGGAGGGGAAGGGCTACACCTTC.

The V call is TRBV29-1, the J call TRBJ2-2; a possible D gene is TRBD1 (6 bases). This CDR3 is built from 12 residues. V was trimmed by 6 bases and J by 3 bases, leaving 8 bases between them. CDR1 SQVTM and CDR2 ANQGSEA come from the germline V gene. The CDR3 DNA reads TGCAGCGTGAGACAGGACACCGGGGAGCTGTTTTTT. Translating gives CSVRQDTGELFF.

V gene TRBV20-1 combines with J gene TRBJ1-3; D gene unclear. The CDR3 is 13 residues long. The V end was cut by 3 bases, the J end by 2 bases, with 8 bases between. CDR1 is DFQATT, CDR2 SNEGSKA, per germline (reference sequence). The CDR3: CSASQLPGNTIYF. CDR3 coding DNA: TGCAGTGCTAGTCAACTGCCTGGAAACACCATATATTTT.

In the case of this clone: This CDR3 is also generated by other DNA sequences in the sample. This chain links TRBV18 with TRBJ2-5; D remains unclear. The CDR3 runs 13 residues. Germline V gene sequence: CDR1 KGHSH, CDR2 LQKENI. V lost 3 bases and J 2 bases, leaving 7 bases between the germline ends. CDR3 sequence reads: CASSPGLQETQYF. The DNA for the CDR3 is TGTGCCAGCTCACCTGGGCTACAAGAGACCCAGTACTTC.

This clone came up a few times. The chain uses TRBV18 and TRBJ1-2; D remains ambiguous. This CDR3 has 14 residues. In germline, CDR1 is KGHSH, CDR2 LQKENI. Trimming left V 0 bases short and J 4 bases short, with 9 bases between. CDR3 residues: CASSPPANAYGYTF. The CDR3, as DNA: TGTGCCAGCTCACCACCTGCGAATGCCTATGGCTACACCTTC.

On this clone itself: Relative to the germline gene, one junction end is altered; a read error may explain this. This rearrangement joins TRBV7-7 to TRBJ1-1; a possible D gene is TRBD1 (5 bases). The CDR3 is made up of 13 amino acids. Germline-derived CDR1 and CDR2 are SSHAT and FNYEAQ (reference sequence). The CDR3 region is CASSRGQNTEAFF. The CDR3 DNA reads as TGTGCTAGCAGCCGTGGACAGAACACTGAAGCTTTCTTT.

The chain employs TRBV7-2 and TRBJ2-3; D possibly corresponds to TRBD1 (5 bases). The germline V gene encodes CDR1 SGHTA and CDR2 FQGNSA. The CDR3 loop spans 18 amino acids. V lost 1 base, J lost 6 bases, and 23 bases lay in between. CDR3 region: CASSLGLLAGIPMDTQYF. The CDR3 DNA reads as TGTGCCAGCAGCTTAGGCCTCCTGGCAGGGATTCCCATGGATACGCAGTATTTT.

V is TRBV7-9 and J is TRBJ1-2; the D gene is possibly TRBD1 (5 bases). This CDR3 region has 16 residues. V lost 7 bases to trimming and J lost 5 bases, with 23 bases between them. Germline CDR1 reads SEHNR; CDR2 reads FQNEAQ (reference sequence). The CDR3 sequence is CASTEVDGQYSYGYTF. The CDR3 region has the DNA TGTGCCAGCACCGAGGTGGACGGACAATACTCATATGGCTACACCTTC. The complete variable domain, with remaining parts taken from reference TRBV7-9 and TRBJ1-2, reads DTGVSQNPRHKITKRGQNVTFRCDPISEHNRLYWYRQTLGQGPEFLTYFQNEAQLEKSRLLSDRFSAERPKGSFSTLEIQRTEQGDSAMYLCASTEVDGQYSYGYTFGSGTRLTVV.

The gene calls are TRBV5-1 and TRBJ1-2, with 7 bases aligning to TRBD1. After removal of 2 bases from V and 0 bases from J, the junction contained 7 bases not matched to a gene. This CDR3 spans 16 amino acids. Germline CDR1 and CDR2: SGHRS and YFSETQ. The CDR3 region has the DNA TGCGCCAGCAGCTTATCCCGGGACAGACCTAACTATGGCTACACCTTC. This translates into CASSLSRDRPNYGYTF. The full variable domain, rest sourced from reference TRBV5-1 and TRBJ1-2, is KAGVTQTPRYLIKTRGQQVTLSCSPISGHRSVSWYQQTPGQGLQFLFEYFSETQRNKGNFPGRFSGRQFSNSRSEMNVSTLELGDSALYLCASSLSRDRPNYGYTFGSGTRLTVV.

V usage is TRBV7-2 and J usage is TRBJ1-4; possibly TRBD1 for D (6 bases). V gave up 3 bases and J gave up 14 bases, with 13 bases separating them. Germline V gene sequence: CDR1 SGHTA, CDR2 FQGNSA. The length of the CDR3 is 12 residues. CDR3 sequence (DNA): TGTGCCAGCAGCTTTGGGAGGGGGGACCTGTTTTTT. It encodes CASSFGRGDLFF. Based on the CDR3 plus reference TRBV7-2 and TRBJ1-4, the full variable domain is GAGVSQSPSNKVTEKGKDVELRCDPISGHTALYWYRQSLGQGLEFLIYFQGNSAPDKSGLPSDRFSAERTGGSVSTLTIQRTQQEDSAVYLCASSFGRGDLFFGSGTQLSVL.

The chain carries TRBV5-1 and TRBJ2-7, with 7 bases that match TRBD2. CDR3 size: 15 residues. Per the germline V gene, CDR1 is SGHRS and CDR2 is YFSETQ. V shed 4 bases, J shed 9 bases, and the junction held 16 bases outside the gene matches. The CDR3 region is CASSRQSGEWYRQYF. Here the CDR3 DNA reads TGCGCCAGCAGCCGACAAAGCGGGGAATGGTATCGGCAGTACTTC. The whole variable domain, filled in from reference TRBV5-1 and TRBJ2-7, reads KAGVTQTPRYLIKTRGQQVTLSCSPISGHRSVSWYQQTPGQGLQFLFEYFSETQRNKGNFPGRFSGRQFSNSRSEMNVSTLELGDSALYLCASSRQSGEWYRQYFGPGTRLTVT.

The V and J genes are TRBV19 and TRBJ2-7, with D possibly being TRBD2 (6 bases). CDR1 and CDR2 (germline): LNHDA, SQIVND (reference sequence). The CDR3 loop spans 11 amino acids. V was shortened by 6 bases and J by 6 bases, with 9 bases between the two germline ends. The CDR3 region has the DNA TGTGCCAGTAGGGAGGGTATCGAGCAGTACTTC. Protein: CASREGIEQYF.

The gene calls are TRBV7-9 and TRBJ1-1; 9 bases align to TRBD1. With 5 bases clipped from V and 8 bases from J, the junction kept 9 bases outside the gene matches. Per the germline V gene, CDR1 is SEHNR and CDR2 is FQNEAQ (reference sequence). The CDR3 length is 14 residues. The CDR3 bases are TGTGCCAGCAGCGGTTACTTGGACAGGGGCGAAGCTTTCTTT. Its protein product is CASSGYLDRGEAFF. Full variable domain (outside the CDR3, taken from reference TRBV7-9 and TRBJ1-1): DTGVSQNPRHKITKRGQNVTFRCDPISEHNRLYWYRQTLGQGPEFLTYFQNEAQLEKSRLLSDRFSAERPKGSFSTLEIQRTEQGDSAMYLCASSGYLDRGEAFFGQGTRLTVV.

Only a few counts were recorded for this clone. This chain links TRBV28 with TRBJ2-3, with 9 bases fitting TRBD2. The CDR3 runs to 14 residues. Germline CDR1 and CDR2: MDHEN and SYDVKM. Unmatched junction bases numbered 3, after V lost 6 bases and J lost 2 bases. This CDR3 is CASSAGGATDTQYF. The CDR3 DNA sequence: TGTGCCAGCAGCGCGGGGGGGGCCACAGATACGCAGTATTTT.

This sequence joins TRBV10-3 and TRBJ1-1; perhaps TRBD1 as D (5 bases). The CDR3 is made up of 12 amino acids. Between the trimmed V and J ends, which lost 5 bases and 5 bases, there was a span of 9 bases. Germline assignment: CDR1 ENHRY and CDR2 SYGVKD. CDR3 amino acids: CAISRKGTEAFF. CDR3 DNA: TGTGCCATCAGTCGAAAGGGGACTGAAGCTTTCTTT.

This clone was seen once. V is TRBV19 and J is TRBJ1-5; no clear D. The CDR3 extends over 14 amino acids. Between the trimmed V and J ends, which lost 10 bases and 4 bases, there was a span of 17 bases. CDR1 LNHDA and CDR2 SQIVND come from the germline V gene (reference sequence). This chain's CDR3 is CATRGPAMNQPQHF. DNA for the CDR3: TGTGCCACGCGGGGTCCCGCAATGAATCAGCCCCAGCATTTT.

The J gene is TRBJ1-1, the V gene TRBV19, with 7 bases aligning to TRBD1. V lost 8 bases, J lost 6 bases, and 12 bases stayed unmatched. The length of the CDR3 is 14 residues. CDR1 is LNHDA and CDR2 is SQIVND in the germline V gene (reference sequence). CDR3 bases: TGTGCCAGTCGAAAGACCGACAGGGCGGCTGAAGCTTTCTTT. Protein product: CASRKTDRAAEAFF.